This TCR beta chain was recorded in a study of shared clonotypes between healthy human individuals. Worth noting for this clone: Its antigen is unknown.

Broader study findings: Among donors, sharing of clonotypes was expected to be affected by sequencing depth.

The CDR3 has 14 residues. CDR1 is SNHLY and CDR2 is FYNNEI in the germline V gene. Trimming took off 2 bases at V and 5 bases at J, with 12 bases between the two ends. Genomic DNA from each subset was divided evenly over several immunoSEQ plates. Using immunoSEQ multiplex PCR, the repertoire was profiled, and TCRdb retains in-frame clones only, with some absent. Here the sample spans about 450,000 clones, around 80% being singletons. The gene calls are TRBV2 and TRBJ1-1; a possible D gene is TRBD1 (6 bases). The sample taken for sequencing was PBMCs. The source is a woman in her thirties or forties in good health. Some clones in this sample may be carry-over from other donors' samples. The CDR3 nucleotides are TGTGCCAGCAGTGAAATGGGGGCTGCTACTGAAGCTTTCTTT. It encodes CASSEMGAATEAFF.